This is a list of T cell receptor beta chains from one sample in a study of T-cell reconstitution after alpha-beta-depleted transplantation in children. Each CDR3 protein is one row after TCRdb ran MiXCR on the PCR reads. The top ten clones hold 4% of a sample with about 600,000 distinct CDR3 sequences, roughly a tenth of them seen once. Sequencing used PBMCs from the stem cell graft donor, obtained from the stem cell graft. These receptor sequences come from a human donor who donated a stem cell graft to a child with acute myeloid leukemia. Both conserved end residues are part of each CDR3. The order of the fields is CDR3 protein, V gene, J gene, CDR3 length.

CSARDGAAKVSQYF	TRBV20-1	TRBJ2-5	14
CASSSGPLLETQYF	TRBV12-3/TRBV12-4	TRBJ2-5	14
CSAILGLAGGDTQYF	TRBV20-1	TRBJ2-3	15
CASSPRDFSSYEQYF	TRBV6-1	TRBJ2-7	15
CASSQDRKAGYTF	TRBV4-2	TRBJ1-2	13
CASSAQNEQFF	TRBV18	TRBJ2-1	11
CASSFGVRGTKNIQYF	TRBV12-3/TRBV12-4	TRBJ2-4	16
CASSKVWSGRLQTDTQYF	TRBV21-1	TRBJ2-3	18
CASSPSLATNEQFF	TRBV12-3/TRBV12-4	TRBJ2-1	14
CSARDRVSEQYF	TRBV20-1	TRBJ2-7	12
CSVLPIISTGEQYF	TRBV29-1	TRBJ2-7	14
CASSSSGDRNYEQYF	TRBV7-9	TRBJ2-7	15
CASSLRGVSQPQHF	TRBV12-3/TRBV12-4	TRBJ1-5	14
CASSQQGVSYEQYF	TRBV28	TRBJ2-7	14
CASITGLAGDTQYF	TRBV12-3/TRBV12-4	TRBJ2-3	14
CSASTSEGGRGYEQYF	TRBV20-1	TRBJ2-7	16
CASSYSTGGLNEQFF	TRBV6-5	TRBJ2-1	15
CSVAGSTDTQYF	TRBV29-1	TRBJ2-3	12
CASSYTPSTEAFF	TRBV6-2/TRBV6-3	TRBJ1-1	13
CASSQDVAVNEQFF	TRBV3-1	TRBJ2-1	14
CASSSGPPGRATGELFF	TRBV5-6	TRBJ2-2	17
CAISRITAQHQYF	TRBV10-3	TRBJ2-3	13
CACGARGISETQYF	TRBV6-1	TRBJ2-5	14
CASRGGTGPPVVLTF	TRBV6-1	TRBJ2-6	15
CASRPGLGQSGELFF	TRBV7-9	TRBJ2-2	15
CASSRNLGQGADYGYTF	TRBV6-5	TRBJ1-2	17
CASSIGTRGEKLFF	TRBV27	TRBJ1-4	14
CASSYPPGLASDTQYF	TRBV6-2/TRBV6-3	TRBJ2-3	16
CAISESRQGEKLFF	TRBV10-3	TRBJ1-4	14
CASSPQGGLGEQYF	TRBV12-3/TRBV12-4	TRBJ2-7	14
CASSGGAGRYEQYF	TRBV2	TRBJ2-7	14
CASSRGRRGTDTQYF	TRBV5-6	TRBJ2-3	15
CGGGPSSYEQYF	TRBV10-3	TRBJ2-7	12
CASSFSGPPNEKLFF	TRBV27	TRBJ1-4	15
CSARGPGGSNTGELFF	TRBV20-1	TRBJ2-2	16
CASERGLNEQFF	TRBV28	TRBJ2-1	12
CASSRRGETQYF	TRBV5-1	TRBJ2-5	12
CASSPRAVDGQGTGELFF	TRBV18	TRBJ2-2	18
CASSRSGRAPNIQYF	TRBV4-3	TRBJ2-4	15
CASSQGTSPLF	TRBV3-1	TRBJ2-1	11
CASSDGLAGRYQETQYF	TRBV2	TRBJ2-5	17
CASRRDVNEQFF	TRBV5-1	TRBJ2-1	12
CSVEGPGRQSSYEQYF	TRBV29-1	TRBJ2-7	16
CSARRGTSGGITGELFF	TRBV20-1	TRBJ2-2	17
CASSLRLEPSTDTQYF	TRBV9	TRBJ2-3	16
CARGLGLAGIYDTQYF	TRBV9	TRBJ2-3	16
CASRDQGLNTEAFF	TRBV6-1	TRBJ1-1	14
CSADGLAGTTDTQYF	TRBV20-1	TRBJ2-3	15
CASSPLGTSIHEQFF	TRBV12-3/TRBV12-4	TRBJ2-1	15
CASSSLDSLAGSSLAKNIQYF	TRBV5-1	TRBJ2-4	21
CASTLGGAGLKDTQYF	TRBV28	TRBJ2-3	16
CASIQTSRLAVVPGELFF	TRBV11-2	TRBJ2-2	18
CASTTDPLAKNIQYF	TRBV2	TRBJ2-4	15
CATSRTSGRFYEQYF	TRBV15	TRBJ2-7	15
CASSPGSGPTNEQFF	TRBV18	TRBJ2-1	15
CASSFSKRDTQYF	TRBV27	TRBJ2-3	13
CASSPGQEGGYTF	TRBV18	TRBJ1-2	13